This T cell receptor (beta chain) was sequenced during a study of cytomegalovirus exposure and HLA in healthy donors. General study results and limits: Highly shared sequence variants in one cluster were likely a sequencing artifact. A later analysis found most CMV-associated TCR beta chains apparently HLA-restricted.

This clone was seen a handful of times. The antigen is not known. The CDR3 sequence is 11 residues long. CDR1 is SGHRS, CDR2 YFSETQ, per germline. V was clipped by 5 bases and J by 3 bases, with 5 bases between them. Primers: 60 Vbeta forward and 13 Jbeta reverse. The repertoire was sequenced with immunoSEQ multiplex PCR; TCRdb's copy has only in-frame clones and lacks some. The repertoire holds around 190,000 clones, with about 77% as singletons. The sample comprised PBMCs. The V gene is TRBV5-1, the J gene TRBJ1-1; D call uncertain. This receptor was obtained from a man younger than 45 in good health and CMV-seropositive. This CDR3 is CASRVDTEAFF. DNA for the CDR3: TGCGCCAGCAGGGTAGACACTGAAGCTTTCTTT.